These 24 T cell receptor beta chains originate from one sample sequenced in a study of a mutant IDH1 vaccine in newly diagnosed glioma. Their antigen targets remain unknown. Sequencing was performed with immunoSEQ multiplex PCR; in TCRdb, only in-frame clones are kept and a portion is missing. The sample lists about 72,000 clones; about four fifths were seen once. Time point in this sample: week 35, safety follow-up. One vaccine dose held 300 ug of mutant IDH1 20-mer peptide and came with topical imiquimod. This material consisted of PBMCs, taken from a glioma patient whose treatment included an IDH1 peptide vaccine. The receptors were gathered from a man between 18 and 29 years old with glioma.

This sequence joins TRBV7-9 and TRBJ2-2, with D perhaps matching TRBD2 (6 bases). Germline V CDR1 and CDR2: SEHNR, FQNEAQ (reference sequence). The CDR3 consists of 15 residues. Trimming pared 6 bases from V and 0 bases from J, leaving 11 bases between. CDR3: CASSGGNTNTGELFF. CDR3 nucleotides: TGTGCCAGCAGTGGGGGGAATACGAACACCGGGGAGCTGTTTTTT.

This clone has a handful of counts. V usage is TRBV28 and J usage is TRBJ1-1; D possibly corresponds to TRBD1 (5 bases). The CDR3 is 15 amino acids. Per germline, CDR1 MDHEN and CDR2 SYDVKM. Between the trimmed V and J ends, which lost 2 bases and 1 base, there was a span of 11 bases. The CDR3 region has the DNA TGTGCCAGCAGTTTAGGGGACCGGGGGAACACTGAAGCTTTCTTT. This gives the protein CASSLGDRGNTEAFF.

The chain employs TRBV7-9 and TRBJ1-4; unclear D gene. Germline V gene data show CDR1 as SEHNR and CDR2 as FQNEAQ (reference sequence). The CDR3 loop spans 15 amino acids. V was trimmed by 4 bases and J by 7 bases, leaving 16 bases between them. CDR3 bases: TGTGCCAGCAGCTCACGTCCGGGGAGAGTTGAAAAACTGTTTTTT. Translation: CASSSRPGRVEKLFF.

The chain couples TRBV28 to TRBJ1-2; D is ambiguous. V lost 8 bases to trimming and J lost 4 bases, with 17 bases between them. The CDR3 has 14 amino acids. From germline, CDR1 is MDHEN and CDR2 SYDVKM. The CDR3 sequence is CASHRLAAPYGYTF. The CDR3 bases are TGTGCCAGCCACCGATTGGCAGCTCCCTATGGCTACACCTTC.

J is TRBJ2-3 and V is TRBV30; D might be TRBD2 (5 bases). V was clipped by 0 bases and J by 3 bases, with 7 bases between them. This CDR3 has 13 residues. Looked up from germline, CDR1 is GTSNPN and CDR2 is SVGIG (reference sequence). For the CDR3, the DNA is TGTGCCTGGAGTGTTCGGGGAACAGATACGCAGTATTTT. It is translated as CAWSVRGTDTQYF.

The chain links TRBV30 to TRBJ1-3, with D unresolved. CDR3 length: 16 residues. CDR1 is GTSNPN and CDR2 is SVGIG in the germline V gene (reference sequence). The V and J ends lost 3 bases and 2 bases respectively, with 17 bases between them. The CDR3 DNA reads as TGTGCCTGGAGCTCCAAGTGGGGAGTGGCTGGAAACACCATATATTTT. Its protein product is CAWSSKWGVAGNTIYF.

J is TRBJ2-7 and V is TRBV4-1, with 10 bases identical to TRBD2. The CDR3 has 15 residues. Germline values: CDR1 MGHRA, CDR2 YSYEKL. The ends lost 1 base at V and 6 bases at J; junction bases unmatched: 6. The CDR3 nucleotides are TGCGCCAGCAGCCAAGTGAGCGGGAGGGCCTCCGAGCAGTACTTC. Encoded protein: CASSQVSGRASEQYF.

CDR3 sequence reads: CASSQEGINEKLFF. DNA of the CDR3: TGTGCCAGCAGCCAGGAAGGGATTAATGAAAAACTGTTTTTT. The chain carries TRBV5-6 and TRBJ1-4; no clear D gene. V was shortened by 4 bases and J by 4 bases, with 11 bases between the two germline ends. The CDR3 has 14 residues. Germline V gene sequence: CDR1 SGHDT, CDR2 YYEEEE.

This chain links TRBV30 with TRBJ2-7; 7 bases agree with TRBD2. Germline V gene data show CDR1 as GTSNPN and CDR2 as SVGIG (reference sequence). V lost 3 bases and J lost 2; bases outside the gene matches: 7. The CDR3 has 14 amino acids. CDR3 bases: TGTGCCTGGAGCGCCGGGACTAACCCCTACGAGCAGTACTTC. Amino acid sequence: CAWSAGTNPYEQYF.

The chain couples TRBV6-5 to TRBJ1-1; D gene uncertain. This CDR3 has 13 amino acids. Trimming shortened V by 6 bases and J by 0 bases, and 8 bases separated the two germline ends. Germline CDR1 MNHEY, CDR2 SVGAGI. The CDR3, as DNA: TGTGCCAGCAGCGACACCTTGAACACTGAAGCTTTCTTT. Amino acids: CASSDTLNTEAFF.

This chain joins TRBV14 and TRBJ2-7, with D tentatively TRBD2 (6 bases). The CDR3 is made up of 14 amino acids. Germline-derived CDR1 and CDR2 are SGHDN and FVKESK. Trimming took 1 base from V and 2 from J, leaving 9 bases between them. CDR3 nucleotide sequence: TGTGCCAGCAGCCAAGGCCAGCGGGCCTACGAGCAGTACTTC. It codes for CASSQGQRAYEQYF.

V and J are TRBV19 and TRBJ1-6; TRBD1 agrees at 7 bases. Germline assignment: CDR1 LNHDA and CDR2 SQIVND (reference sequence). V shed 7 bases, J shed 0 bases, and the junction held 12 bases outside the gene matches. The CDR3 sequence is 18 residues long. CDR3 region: CASTRTGNKGSYNSPLHF. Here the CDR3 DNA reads TGTGCCAGTACTAGGACAGGAAACAAGGGCTCCTATAATTCACCCCTCCACTTT.

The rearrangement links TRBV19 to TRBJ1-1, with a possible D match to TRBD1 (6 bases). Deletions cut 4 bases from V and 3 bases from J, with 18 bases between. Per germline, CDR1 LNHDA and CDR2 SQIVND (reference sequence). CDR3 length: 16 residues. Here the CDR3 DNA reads TGTGCCAGTAGTAAGGCAGGGGCCGCTAAGGACACTGAAGCTTTCTTT. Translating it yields CASSKAGAAKDTEAFF.

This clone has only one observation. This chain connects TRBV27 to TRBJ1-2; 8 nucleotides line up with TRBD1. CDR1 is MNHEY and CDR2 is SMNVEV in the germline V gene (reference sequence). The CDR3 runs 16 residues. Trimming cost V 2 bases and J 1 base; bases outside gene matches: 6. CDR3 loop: CASSLRGDRSNYGYTF. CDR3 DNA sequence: TGTGCCAGCAGTTTACGGGGGGACAGGAGTAACTATGGCTACACCTTC.

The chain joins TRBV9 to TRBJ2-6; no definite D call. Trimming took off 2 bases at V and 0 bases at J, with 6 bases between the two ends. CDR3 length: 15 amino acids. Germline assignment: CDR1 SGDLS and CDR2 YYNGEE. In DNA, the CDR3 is TGTGCCAGCAGCGTGATGCCCTCTGGGGCCAACGTCCTGACTTTC. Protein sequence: CASSVMPSGANVLTF.

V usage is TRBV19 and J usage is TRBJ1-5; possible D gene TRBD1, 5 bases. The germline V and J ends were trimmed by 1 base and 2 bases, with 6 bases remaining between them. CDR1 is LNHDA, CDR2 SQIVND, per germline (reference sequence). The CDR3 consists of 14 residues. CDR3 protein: CASSIGRGNQPQHF. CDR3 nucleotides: TGTGCCAGTAGTATAGGCAGGGGCAATCAGCCCCAGCATTTT.

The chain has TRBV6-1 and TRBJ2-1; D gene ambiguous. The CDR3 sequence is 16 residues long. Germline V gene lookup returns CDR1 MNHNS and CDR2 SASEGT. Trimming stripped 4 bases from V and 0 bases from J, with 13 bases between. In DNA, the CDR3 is TGTGCCAGCAGTGGACTGGTACAGAGCTCCTACAATGAGCAGTTCTTC. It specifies CASSGLVQSSYNEQFF.

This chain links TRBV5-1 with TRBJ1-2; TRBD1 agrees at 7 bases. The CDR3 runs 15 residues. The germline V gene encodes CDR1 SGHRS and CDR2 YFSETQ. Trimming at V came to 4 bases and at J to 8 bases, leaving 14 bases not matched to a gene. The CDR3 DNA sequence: TGCGCCAGCAGCGTCGAGCCCGGGACAGCTTCGGGCTACACCTTC. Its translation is CASSVEPGTASGYTF.

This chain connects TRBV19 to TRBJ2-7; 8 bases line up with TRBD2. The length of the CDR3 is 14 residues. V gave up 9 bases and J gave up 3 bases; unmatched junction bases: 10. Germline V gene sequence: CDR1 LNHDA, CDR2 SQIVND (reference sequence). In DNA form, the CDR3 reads TGTGCCAGCTCTTGGGGACTAGAGGGCTACGAGCAGTACTTC. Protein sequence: CASSWGLEGYEQYF.

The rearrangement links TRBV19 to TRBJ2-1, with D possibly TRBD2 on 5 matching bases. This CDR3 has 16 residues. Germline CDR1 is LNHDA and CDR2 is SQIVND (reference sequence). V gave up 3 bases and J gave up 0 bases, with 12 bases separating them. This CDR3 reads CASSISGYSSYNEQFF. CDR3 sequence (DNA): TGTGCCAGTAGTATCTCGGGGTATAGCTCCTACAATGAGCAGTTCTTC.

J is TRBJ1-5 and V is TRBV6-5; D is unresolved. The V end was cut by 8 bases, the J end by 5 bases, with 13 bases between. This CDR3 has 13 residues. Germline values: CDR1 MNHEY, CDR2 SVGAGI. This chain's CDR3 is CASARWIDQPQHF. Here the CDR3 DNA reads TGTGCCAGCGCCCGGTGGATTGATCAGCCCCAGCATTTT.

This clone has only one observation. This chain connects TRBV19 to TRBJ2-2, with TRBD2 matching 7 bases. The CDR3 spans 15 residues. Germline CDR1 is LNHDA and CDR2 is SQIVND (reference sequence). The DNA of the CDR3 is TGTGCTTCACGATTACTAGCGCAGAACACCGGGGAGCTGTTTTTT. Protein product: CASRLLAQNTGELFF. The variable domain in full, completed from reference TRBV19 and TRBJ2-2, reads DGGITQSPKYLFRKEGQNVTLSCEQNLNHDAMYWYRQDPGQGLRLIYYSQIVNDFQKGDIAEGYSVSREKKESFPLTVTSAQKNPTAFYLCASRLLAQNTGELFFGEGSRLTVL.

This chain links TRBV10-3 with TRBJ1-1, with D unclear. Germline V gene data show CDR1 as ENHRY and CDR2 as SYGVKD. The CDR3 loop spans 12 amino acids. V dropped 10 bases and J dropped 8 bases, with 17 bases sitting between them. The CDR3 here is CATSGLTTEAFF. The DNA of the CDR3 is TGTGCCACCTCAGGCCTAACGACCGAAGCTTTCTTT.

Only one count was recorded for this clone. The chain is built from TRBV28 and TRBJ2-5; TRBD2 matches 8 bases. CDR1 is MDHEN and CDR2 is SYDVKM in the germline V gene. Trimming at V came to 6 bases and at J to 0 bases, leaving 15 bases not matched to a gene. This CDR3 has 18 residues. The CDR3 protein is CASRAIGAGGSNQETQYF. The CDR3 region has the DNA TGTGCCAGCAGGGCCATAGGGGCGGGAGGTTCGAACCAAGAGACCCAGTACTTC.